This entry is about one T cell receptor (beta chain). Germline lookup yields CDR1 ENHRY and CDR2 SYGVKD. CDR3 size: 16 residues. Between the trimmed V and J ends, which lost 6 bases and 5 bases, there was a span of 20 bases. In the authors' workflow: Estimation of nucleated cell counts was performed using reference gene primer amplification. Sequencing used immunoSEQ multiplex PCR; TCRdb keeps in-frame clones, though not all of them. The D gene and trimming were derived from the DNA, and the V and J assignments and clone size from that table. In the table there are more than 130,000 clones, around 87% of which are singletons. The record originates from a study of blood T cell repertoires in COVID-19. For the study at large: Sites across the United States, Italy and Spain contributed samples from acute and convalescent COVID-19.

The V and J genes are TRBV10-3 and TRBJ1-5; no reliable D call. This clonotype was sampled from a woman aged 35 to 49 with acute or convalescent COVID-19. The sequencing sample was made of peripheral blood. CDR3 amino acids: CAIRGILPTRDQPQHF. CDR3 sequence (DNA): TGTGCCATCAGGGGGATACTTCCTACGAGGGATCAGCCCCAGCATTTT.